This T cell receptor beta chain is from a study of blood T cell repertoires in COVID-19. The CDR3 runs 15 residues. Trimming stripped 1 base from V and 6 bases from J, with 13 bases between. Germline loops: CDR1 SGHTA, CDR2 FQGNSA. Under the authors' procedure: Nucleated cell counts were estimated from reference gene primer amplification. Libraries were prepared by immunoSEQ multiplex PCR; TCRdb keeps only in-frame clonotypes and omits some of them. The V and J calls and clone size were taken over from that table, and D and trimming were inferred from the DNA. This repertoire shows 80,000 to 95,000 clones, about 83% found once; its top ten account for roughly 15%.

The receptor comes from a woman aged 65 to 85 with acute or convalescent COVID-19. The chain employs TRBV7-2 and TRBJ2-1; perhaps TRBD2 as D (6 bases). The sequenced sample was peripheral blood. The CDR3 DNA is TGTGCCAGCAGCTTAGACCGGGAGCTGAGCAATGAGCAGTTCTTC. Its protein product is CASSLDRELSNEQFF.